The rows below give T cell receptor beta chains drawn from one sample of a study of OX40 agonist ivuxolimab in advanced cancers. Clones were read by immunoSEQ multiplex PCR, and TCRdb kept only the in-frame ones, dropping some. Of 70,000 or so clones listed, around nine tenths are singletons. The starting material was CD4+ or CD8+ T cells sorted from blood, obtained in a trial of the OX40 agonist ivuxolimab. These receptors originate from an adult with an advanced solid tumor such as melanoma, head and neck, liver or kidney cancer. CDR3s include the opening cysteine and the closing phenylalanine or tryptophan. The D gene is left open where the match is weak. Size is omitted from some rows. Given values are once, few, many or a class for expanded clones.

NA | TRBJ2-1 | TRBD1 | TRBV5-4 | TGTGCCAGCAGCCAGGGACAGGGGGCCGGTGAGCAGTTCTTC | CASSQGQGAGEQFF
NA | TRBJ2-1 | NA | TRBV4-3 | TGCGCCAGCAGCCAAGCCTCTGGACCGTTACCCAATGAGCAGTTCTTC | CASSQASGPLPNEQFF
few | TRBJ2-1 | TRBD2 | TRBV7-3 | TGTGCCAGCAGCTTAGAGGCTAGCGGCCAATATGAGCAGTTCTTC | CASSLEASGQYEQFF
NA | TRBJ1-6 | NA | TRBV9 | TGTGCCAGCAGCGTAAGACAGGAAGGTTCACCCCTCCACTTT | CASSVRQEGSPLHF
NA | TRBJ1-3 | NA | TRBV18 | TGTGCCAGCTCACCTACAGAGATTGGAAACACCATATATTTT | CASSPTEIGNTIYF
NA | TRBJ1-1 | NA | TRBV25-1 | TGTGCCAGCAGTGAATCAGGGGACATGAACACTGAAGCTTTCTTT | CASSESGDMNTEAFF
NA | TRBJ2-1 | NA | TRBV29-1 | TGCAGCGTTGTCCCTAATGTGGGGGATCGGGGGAATGAGCAGTTCTTC | CSVVPNVGDRGNEQFF
NA | TRBJ2-2 | NA | TRBV5-1 | TGCGCCAGCAGCTACACCGGGACTTCAACCGGGGAGCTGTTTTTT | CASSYTGTSTGELFF
NA | TRBJ2-7 | NA | TRBV11-2 | TGTGCCAGCAGCTTAGACCGTCGCGAGCAGTACTTC | CASSLDRREQYF
NA | TRBJ2-7 | NA | TRBV7-2 | TGTGCCAGCAGCCCTTCAGCAGGCTACGAGCAGTACTTC | CASSPSAGYEQYF
NA | TRBJ2-5 | NA | TRBV20-1 | TGCAGTGCGAGGGATTACGAGACCCAGTACTTC | CSARDYETQYF
NA | TRBJ2-2 | NA | TRBV7-6 | TGTGCCAGCAGCCGAGACCAGGAGCTGTTTTTT | CASSRDQELFF
NA | TRBJ2-3 | NA | TRBV9 | TGTGCCAGCAGCCCCCGGAATTTAGTAACAGATACGCAGTATTTT | CASSPRNLVTDTQYF
NA | TRBJ1-2 | TRBD1 | TRBV28 | TGTGCCAGCAGCCACCTCGGACAGGGGACTAACTATGGCTACACCTTC | CASSHLGQGTNYGYTF
NA | TRBJ2-3 | NA | TRBV11-3 | TGTGCCAGCAGCTTAGATGGCGGGAGCACAGATACGCAGTATTTT | CASSLDGGSTDTQYF
NA | TRBJ1-6 | TRBD1 | TRBV28 | TGTGCCAGCAGTTTGGGACAGGGGTTCCATTCACCCCTCCACTTT | CASSLGQGFHSPLHF